These 30 T cell receptor beta chains share one sample of origin, sequenced in a study of response to subunit inactivated influenza vaccine. TCRdb re-derived calls from the RT-PCR reads in MiXCR, one entry per CDR3 protein. Among about 620,000 distinct CDR3 sequences, about an eighth were seen once, and the ten largest hold roughly a tenth. Source: PBMCs from blood, taken on the day of vaccination. Receptor source: a man aged 45-65 years who received an inactivated influenza vaccine.

This clonotype was observed a handful of times. The chain recombines TRBV12-3 or TRBV12-4 with TRBJ1-3; unclear D gene. This CDR3 has 13 amino acids. The CDR3 loop reads CASGRDSGNTIYF. Here the CDR3 DNA reads TGTGCGAGCGGAAGGGACTCTGGAAACACCATATATTTT.

Ten or more counts support this clonotype. The chain recombines TRBV12-3 or TRBV12-4 with TRBJ2-5; 7 bases line up with TRBD2. The J segment lost 0 bases and the V segment lost 5 bases, leaving 6 bases of the junction unmatched. The CDR3 totals 15 residues. CDR3 sequence reads: CASSTNSGYQETQYF. For the CDR3, the DNA is TGTGCCAGCAGTACGAATAGCGGGTACCAAGAGACCCAGTACTTC.

This clonotype was counted many times. The chain combines TRBV27 with TRBJ2-1; 9 bases fit TRBD2. After removal of 3 bases from V and 4 bases from J, the junction contained 4 bases not matched to a gene. The germline CDR1 and CDR2 sequences are MNHEY and SMNVEV (reference sequence). The CDR3 sequence is 15 residues long. The chain's CDR3 is CASSFSLAGYNEQFF. CDR3 DNA sequence: TGTGCCAGCAGTTTTTCTCTAGCGGGGTACAATGAGCAGTTCTTC.

This clonotype was seen only a few times. The chain joins TRBV5-1 to TRBJ1-3; D is perhaps TRBD1 (5 bases). The CDR3 contains 16 residues. Trimming removed 4 bases at V and 0 bases at J, with 14 bases between. The germline V gene has CDR1 SGHRS and CDR2 YFSETQ. Here the CDR3 reads CASSADWQGSGNTIYF. The CDR3 coding sequence is TGCGCCAGCAGCGCGGACTGGCAGGGCTCTGGAAACACCATATATTTT. Filled out from reference TRBV5-1 and TRBJ1-3, the complete variable domain reads KAGVTQTPRYLIKTRGQQVTLSCSPISGHRSVSWYQQTPGQGLQFLFEYFSETQRNKGNFPGRFSGRQFSNSRSEMNVSTLELGDSALYLCASSADWQGSGNTIYFGEGSWLTVV.

This chain connects TRBV6-1 to TRBJ2-3; D gene uncertain. CDR1 is MNHNS and CDR2 is SASEGT in the germline V gene. The CDR3 spans 15 residues. The ends were cut back, 7 bases at V and 2 bases at J, with 16 bases in the middle. DNA of the CDR3: TGTGCCAGCACCTCGTCGTTCCCTTCCACAGATACGCAGTATTTT. Encoded protein: CASTSSFPSTDTQYF.

This clonotype appeared a few times. The rearrangement joins TRBV11-2 to TRBJ2-7; TRBD1 is a possible D gene (5 bases). The germline V gene has CDR1 SGHAT and CDR2 FQNNGV. There are 14 residues in the CDR3. With 1 base removed from V and 3 bases from J, the gap between germline ends came to 10 bases. In nucleotides, the CDR3 is TGTGCCAGCAGCTTAGCAGCAGGGCTCTACGAGCAGTACTTC. Its translation is CASSLAAGLYEQYF.

This clonotype came up a few times. The V gene is TRBV19, the J gene TRBJ1-1, with TRBD1 as a possible D gene (5 bases). CDR1 LNHDA and CDR2 SQIVND come from the germline V gene (reference sequence). This CDR3 is 13 amino acids long. With 2 bases removed from V and 1 base from J, the gap between germline ends came to 5 bases. Written as DNA, the CDR3 is TGTGCCAGTAGTATACAGGGGAACACTGAAGCTTTCTTT. Translated, it gives CASSIQGNTEAFF.

This rearrangement joins TRBV5-1 to TRBJ2-7; unclear D gene. V shed 5 bases and J shed 6 bases, with 12 bases lying between them. The CDR3 has 12 residues. Germline lookup yields CDR1 SGHRS and CDR2 YFSETQ. CDR3 in amino acids: CASSFDGVEQYF. DNA of the CDR3: TGCGCCAGCAGTTTTGATGGGGTCGAGCAGTACTTC.

The V gene is TRBV7-2, the J gene TRBJ1-2; no definite D call. From germline, CDR1 is SGHTA and CDR2 FQGNSA. V was clipped by 5 bases and J by 5 bases, with 9 bases between them. The CDR3 spans 12 residues. CDR3 sequence (DNA): TGTGCCAGCAGCCTGCAGAGGTATGGCTACACCTTC. Amino acid sequence: CASSLQRYGYTF.

The chain joins TRBV7-6 to TRBJ2-1; possible D gene TRBD2, 5 bases. Per germline, CDR1 SGHVS and CDR2 FNYEAQ. Trimming stripped 5 bases from V and 5 bases from J, with 16 bases between. There are 15 residues in the CDR3. The CDR3 loop is CASSRKTLTNNEQFF. The CDR3, as DNA: TGTGCCAGCAGCCGAAAGACGTTGACTAACAATGAGCAGTTCTTC.

This clonotype turned up a few times. This sequence joins TRBV12-3 or TRBV12-4 and TRBJ1-5; D remains ambiguous. The V gene lost 5 bases and the J gene lost 7 bases, with 12 bases spanning the gap. The CDR3 contains 13 residues. The CDR3 reads CASSLLEGQPQHF. The CDR3, as DNA: TGTGCCAGCAGTCTATTGGAGGGCCAGCCCCAGCATTTT.

This clonotype was detected only once. V gene TRBV10-3 combines with J gene TRBJ2-1; 7 nucleotides align to TRBD2. J was trimmed by 5 bases and V by 8 bases; bases with no gene match: 3. In germline, CDR1 is ENHRY, CDR2 SYGVKD. This CDR3 comprises 12 residues. The DNA of the CDR3 is TGTGCCATCGGGACTATCGACAATGAGCAGTTCTTC. Translation: CAIGTIDNEQFF.

V is TRBV19 and J is TRBJ1-5, with 7 bases matching TRBD1. Germline trimming cut 5 bases from V and 4 bases from J; bases unmatched to any gene: 17. In germline, CDR1 is LNHDA, CDR2 SQIVND (reference sequence). This CDR3 comprises 18 residues. The CDR3 spells CASSHPALTGVSNQPQHF. CDR3 bases: TGTGCCAGTAGTCATCCCGCCCTCACAGGGGTTAGTAATCAGCCCCAGCATTTT.

This clonotype was seen only a few times. The V and J genes are TRBV29-1 and TRBJ1-1, with D unclear. The germline V and J ends were trimmed by 7 bases and 5 bases, with 20 bases remaining between them. The CDR3 runs to 14 residues. The V gene's germline CDR1 is SQVTM and CDR2 ANQGSEA. The CDR3 region has the DNA TGCAGCGCCAACTCCGCGAAGAGGAGGACTGAAGCTTTCTTT. It encodes CSANSAKRRTEAFF.

This clonotype has a handful of counts. The V and J genes are TRBV28 and TRBJ2-5; possibly TRBD2 for D (6 bases). This CDR3 contains 14 residues. The V gene lost 9 bases and the J gene lost 3 bases, with 17 bases spanning the gap. Germline V gene lookup returns CDR1 MDHEN and CDR2 SYDVKM. DNA of the CDR3: TGTGCCAGTAAACATAGCGGAACAAAAGAGACCCAGTACTTC. This encodes CASKHSGTKETQYF.

This clonotype has only a few counts. The chain couples TRBV27 to TRBJ1-1; D gene uncertain. The CDR3 is 13 amino acids. The germline CDR1 and CDR2 sequences are MNHEY and SMNVEV (reference sequence). The V end was cut by 3 bases, the J end by 3 bases, with 8 bases between. This chain's CDR3 is CASSFSLDTEAFF. The CDR3 DNA sequence: TGTGCCAGCAGTTTTAGTCTGGACACTGAAGCTTTCTTT.

This clonotype occurred a few times. J is TRBJ2-1 and V is TRBV5-1; TRBD1 matches 11 bases. J was trimmed by 6 bases and V by 4 bases; bases with no gene match: 6. The CDR3 contains 15 residues. Germline V CDR1 and CDR2: SGHRS, YFSETQ. In DNA form, the CDR3 reads TGCGCCAGCAGCCCCGGGACAGGGGGTTCCAATGAGCAGTTCTTC. It codes for CASSPGTGGSNEQFF.

This clonotype was found a few times. J is TRBJ2-1 and V is TRBV11-2; D is possibly TRBD2 (5 bases). The CDR3 is made up of 14 amino acids. Germline assignment: CDR1 SGHAT and CDR2 FQNNGV. Trimming stripped 5 bases from V and 12 bases from J, with 20 bases between. The CDR3 sequence: CASSPGSDPRAQFF. DNA for the CDR3: TGTGCCAGCAGCCCGGGGAGTGACCCTCGGGCGCAGTTCTTC.

This clonotype was picked up a small number of times. The chain recombines TRBV20-1 with TRBJ2-4, with D tentatively TRBD2 (5 bases). CDR1 is DFQATT and CDR2 is SNEGSKA in the germline V gene (reference sequence). The ends were cut back, 5 bases at V and 0 bases at J, with 11 bases in the middle. The CDR3 runs to 14 residues. In nucleotides, the CDR3 is TGCAGTGCTGACCGGGATCTAGCCAAAAACATTCAGTACTTC. This sequence encodes CSADRDLAKNIQYF.

This chain uses TRBV5-1 with TRBJ2-5; D unresolved. The germline CDR1 and CDR2 sequences are SGHRS and YFSETQ. With 1 base removed from V and 3 bases from J, the gap between germline ends came to 13 bases. This CDR3 comprises 15 residues. This chain's CDR3 is CASSLFPSQKETQYF. CDR3 DNA: TGCGCCAGCAGCTTGTTTCCTAGTCAGAAAGAGACCCAGTACTTC.

This clonotype has a handful of counts. The rearrangement uses TRBV7-6 and TRBJ2-1; D is unresolved. The CDR3 has 13 residues. Germline CDR1 and CDR2: SGHVS and FNYEAQ. Deletions cut 0 bases from V and 10 bases from J, with 10 bases between. As DNA, the CDR3 is TGTGCCAGCAGCTTAGCACGTAGTGTCGAGCAGTTCTTC. Its translation is CASSLARSVEQFF. The full variable domain, completed using reference TRBV7-6 and TRBJ2-1, is GAGVSQSPRYKVTKRGQDVALRCDPISGHVSLYWYRQALGQGPEFLTYFNYEAQQDKSGLPNDRFSAERPEGSISTLTIQRTEQRDSAMYRCASSLARSVEQFFGPGTRLTVL.

V and J are TRBV5-4 and TRBJ2-1; TRBD2 matches at 8 bases. Looked up from germline, CDR1 is SGHNT and CDR2 is YYREEE (reference sequence). The length of the CDR3 is 15 residues. Unmatched junction bases numbered 7, after V lost 1 base and J lost 7 bases. CDR3 amino acids: CASSLWRSGGNEQFF. The CDR3 DNA reads as TGTGCCAGCAGCTTGTGGAGGAGCGGGGGAAATGAGCAGTTCTTC.

The chain is built from TRBV12-3 or TRBV12-4 and TRBJ2-5; 9 bases are shared with TRBD1. The CDR3 totals 14 residues. The V segment lost 6 bases and the J segment 6 bases; nucleotides outside the gene matches: 8. The CDR3: CASSKRQGEKTQYF. Written as DNA, the CDR3 is TGTGCCAGCAGCAAAAGACAGGGGGAGAAGACCCAGTACTTC.

This clonotype was counted only a few times. V usage is TRBV7-6 and J usage is TRBJ2-1; D possibly corresponds to TRBD2 (5 bases). Germline assignment: CDR1 SGHVS and CDR2 FNYEAQ. The CDR3 runs 17 residues. V was pared by 2 bases and J by 1 base, with 15 bases between. The CDR3 loop reads CASSLRMRGLSYNEQFF. CDR3 DNA sequence: TGTGCCAGCAGCTTAAGGATGCGCGGACTTTCCTACAATGAGCAGTTCTTC.

This chain connects TRBV4-2 to TRBJ2-5; TRBD2 is a possible D gene (5 bases). This CDR3 comprises 14 residues. Germline lookup yields CDR1 LGHNA and CDR2 YNFKEQ. V was pared by 0 bases and J by 5 bases, with 10 bases between. CDR3 in amino acids: CASSQDGPGETQYF. The DNA of the CDR3 is TGTGCCAGCAGCCAAGATGGTCCGGGGGAGACCCAGTACTTC.

This clonotype was detected a few times. This chain connects TRBV18 to TRBJ2-1, with D possibly being TRBD2 (5 bases). The germline V and J ends were trimmed by 8 bases and 1 base, with 15 bases remaining between them. The length of the CDR3 is 15 residues. Germline-derived CDR1 and CDR2 are KGHSH and LQKENI. The CDR3 reads CASEGGRLSYNEQFF. The CDR3 DNA reads as TGTGCCAGCGAGGGCGGGCGGCTATCCTACAATGAGCAGTTCTTC.

This clonotype has ten or more counts. The genes are TRBV4-2 and TRBJ2-2; D is possibly TRBD2 (5 bases). Deletions cut 8 bases from V and 4 bases from J, with 20 bases between. This CDR3 region has 16 residues. Germline CDR1 and CDR2: LGHNA and YNFKEQ. The CDR3 region is CASPPLVGVRTGELFF. The CDR3 coding sequence is TGTGCCAGCCCCCCACTGGTGGGAGTGCGCACCGGGGAGCTGTTTTTT.

This chain connects TRBV6-4 to TRBJ2-1, with 8 bases aligning to TRBD1. Trimming removed 6 bases from V and 4 bases from J; junction bases left unmatched: 5. Per germline, CDR1 MRHNA and CDR2 SNTAGT. CDR3 length equals 14 residues. The DNA of the CDR3 is TGTGCCAGCAGCCCCAGGGGGCGTTACAATGAGCAGTTCTTC. Translated, it gives CASSPRGRYNEQFF.

The sample holds a few counts of this clonotype. The rearrangement uses TRBV12-3 or TRBV12-4 and TRBJ2-1; D is unresolved. The CDR3 covers 12 residues. V dropped 6 bases and J dropped 6 bases, with 9 bases sitting between them. The DNA of the CDR3 is TGTGCCAGCAGCCTCCACAGCAATGAGCAGTTCTTC. Protein sequence: CASSLHSNEQFF.

This clonotype came up many times. The chain employs TRBV12-3 or TRBV12-4 and TRBJ2-3, with 9 bases fitting TRBD2. V was pared by 6 bases and J by 2 bases, with 12 bases of the junction left unmatched. CDR3 size: 17 residues. CDR3 sequence (DNA): TGTGCCAGCAGCTGGATTGAGGTAGCGGGGGACACAGATACGCAGTATTTT. It is translated as CASSWIEVAGDTDTQYF.